Below, one TCR beta chain is given with its context. The repertoire was sequenced with immunoSEQ multiplex PCR; TCRdb's copy has only in-frame clones and lacks some. The sample holds more than 55,000 clones; around 87% are singletons and the top ten take roughly 6.4%. This specimen belongs to a study of blood T cell repertoires in COVID-19. About the research overall: Sources were T cells, B-cell-depleted T cells, or PBMCs; the material itself was cDNA or gDNA.

Germline CDR1 reads SEHNR; CDR2 reads FQNEAQ (reference sequence). The length of the CDR3 is 16 residues. J gave up 2 bases and V 4 bases, and 11 bases lay outside the gene matches. The clonotype comes from a man aged 55 to 70 with active or convalescent COVID-19. The gene calls are TRBV7-9 and TRBJ2-7; the match to TRBD2 covers 7 bases. The sequencing sample was made of peripheral blood. CDR3 bases: TGTGCCAGCAGCTCCCCCCCGGGGGGTGCCCCCTACGAGCAGTACTTC. This translates into CASSSPPGGAPYEQYF.